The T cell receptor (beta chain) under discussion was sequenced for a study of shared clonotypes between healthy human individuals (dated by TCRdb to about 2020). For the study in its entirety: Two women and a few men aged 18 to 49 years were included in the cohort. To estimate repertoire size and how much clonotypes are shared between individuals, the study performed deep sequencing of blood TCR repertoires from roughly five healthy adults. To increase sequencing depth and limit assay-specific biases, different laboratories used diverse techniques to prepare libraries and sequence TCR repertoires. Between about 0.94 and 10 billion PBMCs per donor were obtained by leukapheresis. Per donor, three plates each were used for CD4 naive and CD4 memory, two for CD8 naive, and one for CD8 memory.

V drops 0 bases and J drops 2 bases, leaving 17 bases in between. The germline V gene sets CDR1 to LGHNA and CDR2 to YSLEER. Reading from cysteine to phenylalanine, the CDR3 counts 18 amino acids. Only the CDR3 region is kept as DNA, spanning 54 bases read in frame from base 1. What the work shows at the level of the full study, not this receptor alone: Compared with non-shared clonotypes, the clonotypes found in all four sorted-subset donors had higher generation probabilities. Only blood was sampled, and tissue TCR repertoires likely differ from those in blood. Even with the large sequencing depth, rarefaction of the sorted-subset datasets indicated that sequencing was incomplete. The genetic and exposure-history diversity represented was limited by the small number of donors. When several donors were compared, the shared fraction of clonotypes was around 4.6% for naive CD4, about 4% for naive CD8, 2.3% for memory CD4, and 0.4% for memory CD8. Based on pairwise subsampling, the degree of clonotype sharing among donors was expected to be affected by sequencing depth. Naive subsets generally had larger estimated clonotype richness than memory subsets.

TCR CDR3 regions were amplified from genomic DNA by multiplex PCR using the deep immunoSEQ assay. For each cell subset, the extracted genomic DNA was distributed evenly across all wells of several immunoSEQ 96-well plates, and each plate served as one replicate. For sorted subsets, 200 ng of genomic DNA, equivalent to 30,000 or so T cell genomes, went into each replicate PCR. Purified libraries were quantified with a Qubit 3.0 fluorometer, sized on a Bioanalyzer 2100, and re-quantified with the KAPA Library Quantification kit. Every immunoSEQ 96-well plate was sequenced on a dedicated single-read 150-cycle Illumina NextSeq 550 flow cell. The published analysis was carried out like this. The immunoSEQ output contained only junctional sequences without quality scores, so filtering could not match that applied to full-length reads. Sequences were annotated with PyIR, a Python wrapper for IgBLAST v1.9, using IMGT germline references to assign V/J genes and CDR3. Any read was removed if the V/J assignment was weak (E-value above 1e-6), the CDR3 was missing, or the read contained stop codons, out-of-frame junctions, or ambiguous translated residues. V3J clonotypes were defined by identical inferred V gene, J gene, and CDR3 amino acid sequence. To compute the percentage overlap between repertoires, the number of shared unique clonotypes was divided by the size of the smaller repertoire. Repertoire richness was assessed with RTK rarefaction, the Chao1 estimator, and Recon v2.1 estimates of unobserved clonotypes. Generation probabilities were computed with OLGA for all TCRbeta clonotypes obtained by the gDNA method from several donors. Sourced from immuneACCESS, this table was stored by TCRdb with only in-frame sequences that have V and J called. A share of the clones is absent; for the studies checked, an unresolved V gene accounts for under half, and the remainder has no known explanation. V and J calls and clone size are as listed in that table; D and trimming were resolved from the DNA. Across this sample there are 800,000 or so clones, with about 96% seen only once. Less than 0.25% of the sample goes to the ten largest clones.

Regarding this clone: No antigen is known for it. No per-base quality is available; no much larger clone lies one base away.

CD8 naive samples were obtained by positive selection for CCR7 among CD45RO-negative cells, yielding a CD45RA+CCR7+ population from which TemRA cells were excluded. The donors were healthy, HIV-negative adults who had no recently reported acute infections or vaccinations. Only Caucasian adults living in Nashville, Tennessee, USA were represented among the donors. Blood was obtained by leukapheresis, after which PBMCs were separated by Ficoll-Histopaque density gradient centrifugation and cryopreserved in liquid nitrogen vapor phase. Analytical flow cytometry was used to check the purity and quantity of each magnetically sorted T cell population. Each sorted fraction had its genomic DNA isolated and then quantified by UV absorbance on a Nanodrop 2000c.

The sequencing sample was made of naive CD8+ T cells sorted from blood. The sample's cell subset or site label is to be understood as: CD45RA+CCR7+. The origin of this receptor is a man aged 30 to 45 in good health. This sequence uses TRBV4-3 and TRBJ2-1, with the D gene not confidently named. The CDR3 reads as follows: CASSQDLWSINAYNEQFF. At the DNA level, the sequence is TGCGCCAGCAGCCAAGATTTGTGGTCTATTAACGCCTACAATGAGCAGTTCTTC.